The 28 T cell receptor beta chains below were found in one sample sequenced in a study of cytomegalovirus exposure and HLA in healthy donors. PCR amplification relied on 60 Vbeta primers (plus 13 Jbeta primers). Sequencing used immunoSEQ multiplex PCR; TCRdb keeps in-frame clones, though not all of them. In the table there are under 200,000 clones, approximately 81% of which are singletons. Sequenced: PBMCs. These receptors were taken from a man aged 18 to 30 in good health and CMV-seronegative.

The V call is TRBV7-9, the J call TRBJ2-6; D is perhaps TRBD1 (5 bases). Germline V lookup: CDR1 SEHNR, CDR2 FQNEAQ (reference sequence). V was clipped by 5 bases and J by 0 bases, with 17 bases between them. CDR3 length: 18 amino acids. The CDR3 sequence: CASSPRQGDFSGANVLTF. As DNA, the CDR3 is TGTGCCAGCAGCCCCCGGCAGGGTGATTTCTCTGGGGCCAACGTCCTGACTTTC.

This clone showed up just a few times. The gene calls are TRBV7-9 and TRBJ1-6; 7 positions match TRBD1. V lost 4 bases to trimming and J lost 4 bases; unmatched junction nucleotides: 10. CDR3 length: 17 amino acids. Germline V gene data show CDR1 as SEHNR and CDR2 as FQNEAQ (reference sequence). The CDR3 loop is CASSSTRQGKYNSPLHF. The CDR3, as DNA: TGTGCCAGCAGCTCCACCCGACAGGGAAAATATAATTCACCCCTCCACTTT.

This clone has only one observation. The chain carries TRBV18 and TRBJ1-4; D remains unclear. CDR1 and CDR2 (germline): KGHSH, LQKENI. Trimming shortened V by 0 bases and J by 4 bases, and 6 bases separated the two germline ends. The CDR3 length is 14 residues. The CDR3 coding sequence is TGTGCCAGCTCACCACCGGACTTTAATGAAAAACTGTTTTTT. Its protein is CASSPPDFNEKLFF.

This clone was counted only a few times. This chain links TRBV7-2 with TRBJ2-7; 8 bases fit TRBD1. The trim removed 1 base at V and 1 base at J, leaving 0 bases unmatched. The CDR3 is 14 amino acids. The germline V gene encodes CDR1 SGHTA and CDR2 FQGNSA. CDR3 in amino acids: CASSLDRGSYEQYF. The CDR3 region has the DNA TGTGCCAGCAGCTTAGACAGGGGGTCCTACGAGCAGTACTTC.

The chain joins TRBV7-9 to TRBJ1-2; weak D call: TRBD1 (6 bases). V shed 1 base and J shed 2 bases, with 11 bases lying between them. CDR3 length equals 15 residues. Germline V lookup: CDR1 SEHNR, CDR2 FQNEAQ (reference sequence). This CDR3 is CASSLEAGANYGYTF. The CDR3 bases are TGTGCCAGCAGCTTAGAGGCAGGGGCGAACTATGGCTACACCTTC.

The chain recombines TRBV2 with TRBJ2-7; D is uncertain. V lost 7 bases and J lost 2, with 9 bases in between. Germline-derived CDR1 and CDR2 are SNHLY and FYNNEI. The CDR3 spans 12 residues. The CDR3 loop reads CASILEPYEQYF. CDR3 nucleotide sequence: TGTGCCAGCATTCTAGAGCCCTACGAGCAGTACTTC.

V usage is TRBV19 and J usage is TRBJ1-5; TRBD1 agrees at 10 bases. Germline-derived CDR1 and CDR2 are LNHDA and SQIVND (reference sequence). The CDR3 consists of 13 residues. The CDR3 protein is CASKGQGNQPQHF. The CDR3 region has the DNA TGTGCTTCAAAGGGACAGGGGAATCAGCCCCAGCATTTT.

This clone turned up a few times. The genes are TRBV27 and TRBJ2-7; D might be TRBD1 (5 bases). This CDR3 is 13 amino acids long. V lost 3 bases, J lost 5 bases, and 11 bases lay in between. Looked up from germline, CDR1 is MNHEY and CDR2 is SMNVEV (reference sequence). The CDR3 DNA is TGTGCCAGCAGTTTTTGGGCAGGGCACGAGCAGTACTTC. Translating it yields CASSFWAGHEQYF.

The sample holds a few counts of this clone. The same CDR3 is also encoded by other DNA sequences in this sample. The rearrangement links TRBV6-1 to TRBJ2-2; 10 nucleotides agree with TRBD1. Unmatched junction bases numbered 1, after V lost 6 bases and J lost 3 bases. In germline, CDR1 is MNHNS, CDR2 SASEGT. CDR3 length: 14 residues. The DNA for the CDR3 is TGTGCCAGCAGAGGACAGGGGGACACCGGGGAGCTGTTTTTT. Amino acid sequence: CASRGQGDTGELFF.

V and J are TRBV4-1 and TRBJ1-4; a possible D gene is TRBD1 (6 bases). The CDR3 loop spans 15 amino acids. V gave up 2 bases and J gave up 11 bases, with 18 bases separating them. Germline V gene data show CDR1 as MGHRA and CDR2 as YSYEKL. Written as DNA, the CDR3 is TGCGCCAGCAGCCAATTCGGACAGACGGAGGCGAAACTGTTTTTT. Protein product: CASSQFGQTEAKLFF.

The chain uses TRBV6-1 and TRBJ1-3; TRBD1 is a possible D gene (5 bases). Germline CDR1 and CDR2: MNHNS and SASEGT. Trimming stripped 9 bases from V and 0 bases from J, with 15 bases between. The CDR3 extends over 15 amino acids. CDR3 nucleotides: TGTGCCAGTTGGGGGGTGGGGCCCTCTGGAAACACCATATATTTT. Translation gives CASWGVGPSGNTIYF.

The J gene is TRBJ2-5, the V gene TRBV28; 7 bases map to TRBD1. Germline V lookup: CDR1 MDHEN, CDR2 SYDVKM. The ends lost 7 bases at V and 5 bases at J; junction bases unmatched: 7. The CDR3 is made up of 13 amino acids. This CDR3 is CASKPGGGETQYF. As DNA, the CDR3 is TGTGCCAGCAAACCAGGGGGTGGCGAGACCCAGTACTTC.

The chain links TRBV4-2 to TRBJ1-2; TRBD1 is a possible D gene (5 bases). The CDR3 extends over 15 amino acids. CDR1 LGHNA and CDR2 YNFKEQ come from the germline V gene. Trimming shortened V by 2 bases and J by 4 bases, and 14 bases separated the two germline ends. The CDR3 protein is CASSQRDSRSYGYTF. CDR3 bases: TGTGCCAGCAGCCAACGGGACTCAAGGTCCTATGGCTACACCTTC.

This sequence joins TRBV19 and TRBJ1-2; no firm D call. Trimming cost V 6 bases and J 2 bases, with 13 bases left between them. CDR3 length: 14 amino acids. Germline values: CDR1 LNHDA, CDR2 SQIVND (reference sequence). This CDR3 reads CASRPAGQNYGYTF. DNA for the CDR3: TGTGCCAGTAGACCGGCGGGCCAAAACTATGGCTACACCTTC.

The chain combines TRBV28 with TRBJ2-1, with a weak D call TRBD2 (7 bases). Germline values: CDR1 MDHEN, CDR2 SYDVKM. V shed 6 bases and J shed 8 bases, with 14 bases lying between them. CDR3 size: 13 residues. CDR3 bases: TGTGCCAGCAGGAGGGGGGGGCGGGATGAGCAGTTCTTC. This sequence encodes CASRRGGRDEQFF. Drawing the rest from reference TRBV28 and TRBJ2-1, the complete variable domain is DVKVTQSSRYLVKRTGEKVFLECVQDMDHENMFWYRQDPGLGLRLIYFSYDVKMKEKGDIPEGYSVSREKKERFSLILESASTNQTSMYLCASRRGGRDEQFFGPGTRLTVL.

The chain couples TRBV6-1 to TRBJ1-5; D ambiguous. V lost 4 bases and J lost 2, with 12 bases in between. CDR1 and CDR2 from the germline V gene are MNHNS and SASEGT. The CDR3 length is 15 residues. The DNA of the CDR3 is TGTGCCAGCAGTGTTCAGGCCGGGGGCAATCAGCCCCAGCATTTT. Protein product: CASSVQAGGNQPQHF.

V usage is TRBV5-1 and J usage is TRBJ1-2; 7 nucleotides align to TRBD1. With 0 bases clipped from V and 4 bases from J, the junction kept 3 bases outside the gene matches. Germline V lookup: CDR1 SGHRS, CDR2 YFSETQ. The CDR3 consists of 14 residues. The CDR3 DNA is TGCGCCAGCAGCTTGGCGACAGGGAGCTATGGCTACACCTTC. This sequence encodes CASSLATGSYGYTF.

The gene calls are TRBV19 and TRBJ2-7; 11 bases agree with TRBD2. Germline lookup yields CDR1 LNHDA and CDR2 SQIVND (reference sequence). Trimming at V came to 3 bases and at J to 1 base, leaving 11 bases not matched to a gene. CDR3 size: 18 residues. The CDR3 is CASSIRAGLAGSSYEQYF. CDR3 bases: TGTGCCAGTAGTATCCGGGCAGGACTAGCGGGCTCATCCTACGAGCAGTACTTC.

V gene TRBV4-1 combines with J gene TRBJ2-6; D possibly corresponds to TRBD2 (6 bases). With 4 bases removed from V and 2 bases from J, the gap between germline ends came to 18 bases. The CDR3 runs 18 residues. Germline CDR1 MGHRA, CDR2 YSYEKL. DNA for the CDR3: TGCGCCAGCAGCCTCGGTCGGGACTGGGAACCTGGGGCCAACGTCCTGACTTTC. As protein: CASSLGRDWEPGANVLTF.

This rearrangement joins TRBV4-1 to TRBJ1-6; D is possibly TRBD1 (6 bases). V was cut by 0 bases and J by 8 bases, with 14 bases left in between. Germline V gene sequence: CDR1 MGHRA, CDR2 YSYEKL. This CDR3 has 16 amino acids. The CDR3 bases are TGCGCCAGCAGCCAAGATGGGGGAGGGGGTTATTCACCCCTCCACTTT. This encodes CASSQDGGGGYSPLHF.

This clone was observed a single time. The CDR3, as DNA: TGTGCCAGTAGTATGAAGGACTTGCCCCACAATGAGCAGTTCTTC. Protein sequence: CASSMKDLPHNEQFF. This chain links TRBV19 with TRBJ2-1; D is perhaps TRBD2 (5 bases). This CDR3 contains 15 residues. The germline CDR1 and CDR2 sequences are LNHDA and SQIVND (reference sequence). The V end lost 3 bases, the J end lost 5 bases, and 14 bases lay between the germline ends.

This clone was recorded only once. CDR3 residues: CASSEQPRQGPGGEQFF. In DNA, the CDR3 is TGTGCCAGCAGTGAACAACCTCGACAGGGGCCTGGGGGGGAGCAGTTCTTC. The chain uses TRBV6-1 and TRBJ2-1; 8 positions agree with TRBD1. J was trimmed by 10 bases and V by 2 bases; bases with no gene match: 16. The CDR3 has 17 residues. Germline V lookup: CDR1 MNHNS, CDR2 SASEGT.

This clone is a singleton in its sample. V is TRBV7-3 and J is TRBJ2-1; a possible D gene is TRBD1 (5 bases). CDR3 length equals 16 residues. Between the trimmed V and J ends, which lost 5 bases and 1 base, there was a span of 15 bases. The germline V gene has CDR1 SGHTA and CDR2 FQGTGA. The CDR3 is CASSPTPGISYNEQFF. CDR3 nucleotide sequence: TGTGCCAGCAGCCCCACCCCAGGGATATCCTACAATGAGCAGTTCTTC.

The CDR3 nucleotides are TGTGCCAGCAGCGTAGATCAGGGCGGTCAGGGCACTGAAGCTTTCTTT. As protein: CASSVDQGGQGTEAFF. The gene calls are TRBV9 and TRBJ1-1; TRBD1 is a possible D gene (5 bases). CDR1 is SGDLS, CDR2 YYNGEE, per germline. Deletions cut 0 bases from V and 4 bases from J, with 16 bases between. The CDR3 sequence is 16 residues long.

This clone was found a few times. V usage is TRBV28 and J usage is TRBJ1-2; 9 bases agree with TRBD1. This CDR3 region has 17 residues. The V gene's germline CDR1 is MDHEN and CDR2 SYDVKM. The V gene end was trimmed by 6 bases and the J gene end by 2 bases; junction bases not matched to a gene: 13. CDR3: CASSPWDREAWNYGYTF. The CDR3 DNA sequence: TGTGCCAGCAGCCCCTGGGACAGGGAAGCTTGGAACTATGGCTACACCTTC.

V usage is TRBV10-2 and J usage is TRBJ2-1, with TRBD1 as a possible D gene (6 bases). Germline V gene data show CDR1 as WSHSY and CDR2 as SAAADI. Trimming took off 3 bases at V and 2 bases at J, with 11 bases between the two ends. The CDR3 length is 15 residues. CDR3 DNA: TGCGCCAGCAGTGAATCCGGGGACACCTACAATGAGCAGTTCTTC. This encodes CASSESGDTYNEQFF.

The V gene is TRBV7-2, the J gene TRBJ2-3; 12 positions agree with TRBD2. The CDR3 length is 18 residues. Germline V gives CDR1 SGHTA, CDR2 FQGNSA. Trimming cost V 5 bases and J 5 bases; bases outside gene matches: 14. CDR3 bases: TGTGCCAGCAGCCCCCGACTAGCGGGGGCCTTCTTGGGAGATACGCAGTATTTT. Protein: CASSPRLAGAFLGDTQYF. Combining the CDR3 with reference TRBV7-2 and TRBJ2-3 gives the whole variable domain GAGVSQSPSNKVTEKGKDVELRCDPISGHTALYWYRQSLGQGLEFLIYFQGNSAPDKSGLPSDRFSAERTGGSVSTLTIQRTQQEDSAVYLCASSPRLAGAFLGDTQYFGPGTRLTVL.

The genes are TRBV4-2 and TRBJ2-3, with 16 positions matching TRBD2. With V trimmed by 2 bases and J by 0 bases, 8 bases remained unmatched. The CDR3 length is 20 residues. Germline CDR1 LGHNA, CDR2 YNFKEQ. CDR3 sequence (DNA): TGTGCCAGCAGCCAAAGACCCGGGACTAGCGGGGGGGGCAGCACAGATACGCAGTATTTT. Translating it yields CASSQRPGTSGGGSTDTQYF.